Following are 12 T cell receptor beta chains from one sample sequenced in a study of blood T cell repertoires in COVID-19. The table came from immunoSEQ multiplex PCR; TCRdb's copy has only in-frame clones and leaves some out. The sample consists of a few hundred thousand clones, approximately 89% of them appearing once. The sample consisted of peripheral blood. The receptor set was obtained from a woman younger than 45 with COVID-19, enrolled during active disease.

The chain links TRBV10-3 to TRBJ2-6; D remains ambiguous. Trimming stripped 6 bases from V and 2 bases from J, with 11 bases between. The CDR3 contains 15 residues. Germline CDR1 reads ENHRY; CDR2 reads SYGVKD. CDR3: CAIRAVNPGANVLTF. CDR3 DNA sequence: TGTGCCATCAGGGCTGTGAACCCTGGGGCCAACGTCCTGACTTTC.

This chain links TRBV27 with TRBJ1-2; no clear D. The length of the CDR3 is 14 residues. Trimming cost V 7 bases and J 1 base, with 13 bases left between them. Germline loops: CDR1 MNHEY, CDR2 SMNVEV (reference sequence). The CDR3: CASTRARINYGYTF. CDR3 nucleotides: TGTGCCAGCACCCGAGCTAGGATTAACTATGGCTACACCTTC.

This sequence joins TRBV19 and TRBJ1-5; a possible D gene is TRBD1 (6 bases). The CDR3 is made up of 16 amino acids. CDR1 and CDR2 (germline): LNHDA, SQIVND (reference sequence). V lost 9 bases and J lost 0, with 18 bases in between. CDR3 in amino acids: CASKTQGHYSNQPQHF. The CDR3, as DNA: TGTGCCAGCAAAACCCAGGGGCACTATAGCAATCAGCCCCAGCATTTT.

The V gene is TRBV9, the J gene TRBJ2-1, with unresolved D. Per the germline V gene, CDR1 is SGDLS and CDR2 is YYNGEE. The V gene lost 0 bases and the J gene lost 4 bases, with 5 bases spanning the gap. This CDR3 has 13 residues. CDR3 protein: CASSVGRYNEQFF. The CDR3 DNA reads TGTGCCAGCAGCGTAGGCAGGTACAATGAGCAGTTCTTC.

The chain uses TRBV28 and TRBJ2-1; possibly TRBD1 for D (5 bases). There are 12 residues in the CDR3. Germline lookup yields CDR1 MDHEN and CDR2 SYDVKM. Trimming stripped 6 bases from V and 8 bases from J, with 11 bases between. The CDR3 is CASREWGHEQFF. CDR3 coding DNA: TGTGCCAGCAGGGAATGGGGCCATGAGCAGTTCTTC. Drawing the rest from reference TRBV28 and TRBJ2-1, the complete variable domain is DVKVTQSSRYLVKRTGEKVFLECVQDMDHENMFWYRQDPGLGLRLIYFSYDVKMKEKGDIPEGYSVSREKKERFSLILESASTNQTSMYLCASREWGHEQFFGPGTRLTVL.

J is TRBJ2-7 and V is TRBV3-1 (or the pseudogene TRBV3-2); 10 nucleotides agree with TRBD1. The CDR3 totals 14 residues. In germline, CDR1 is LGHDT, CDR2 YNNKEL (reference sequence). Germline trimming cut 4 bases from V and 6 bases from J; bases unmatched to any gene: 6. The CDR3 spells CASSPGTGVFEQYF. As DNA, the CDR3 is TGTGCCAGCAGCCCCGGGACAGGGGTTTTCGAGCAGTACTTC.

The chain is built from TRBV9 and TRBJ2-1; D call uncertain. The germline gives CDR1 SGDLS, CDR2 YYNGEE. The V gene lost 5 bases and the J gene lost 7 bases, with 16 bases spanning the gap. The CDR3 sequence is 14 residues long. DNA of the CDR3: TGTGCCAGCAGTCCCCGGGTCCTTGCGAATGAGCAGTTCTTC. This translates into CASSPRVLANEQFF. The whole variable domain, remainder taken from reference TRBV9 and TRBJ2-1, is DSGVTQTPKHLITATGQRVTLRCSPRSGDLSVYWYQQSLDQGLQFLIQYYNGEERAKGNILERFSAQQFPDLHSELNLSSLELGDSALYFCASSPRVLANEQFFGPGTRLTVL.

V usage is TRBV18 and J usage is TRBJ1-5; a possible D gene is TRBD1 (5 bases). V was cut by 2 bases and J by 6 bases, with 8 bases left in between. The CDR3 sequence is 13 residues long. Germline CDR1 KGHSH, CDR2 LQKENI. The CDR3 region is CASSPSGGQPQHF. DNA for the CDR3: TGTGCCAGCTCACCAAGCGGGGGTCAGCCCCAGCATTTT.

The V gene is TRBV6-2 or TRBV6-3, the J gene TRBJ2-5, with 7 nucleotides matching TRBD1. V was pared by 5 bases and J by 4 bases, with 10 bases of the junction left unmatched. The CDR3 contains 15 residues. Germline loops: CDR1 MNHEY, CDR2 SVGEGT. CDR3 amino acids: CASSAHRGSRETQYF. The CDR3 bases are TGTGCCAGCAGTGCCCACAGGGGCTCGAGAGAGACCCAGTACTTC.

The CDR3 DNA follows: TGTGCCAGCAGTCCGGACAGGGTCACTGAAGCTTTCTTT. It specifies CASSPDRVTEAFF. The gene calls are TRBV6-6 and TRBJ1-1; 8 positions agree with TRBD1. Germline CDR1 MNHNY, CDR2 SVGAGI (reference sequence). This CDR3 is built from 13 residues. V trimming: 5 bases; J trimming: 4 bases; junction bases outside the gene matches: 3.

This chain joins TRBV27 and TRBJ2-2, with TRBD1 matching over 7 bases. V gave up 4 bases and J gave up 2 bases; unmatched junction bases: 4. The length of the CDR3 is 15 residues. Germline CDR1 MNHEY, CDR2 SMNVEV (reference sequence). As DNA, the CDR3 is TGTGCCAGCAGTTCCGACAGGGCAAACACCGGGGAGCTGTTTTTT. As protein: CASSSDRANTGELFF.

The chain couples TRBV5-1 to TRBJ1-1; D may be TRBD1 (5 bases). This CDR3 contains 15 residues. The V gene lost 0 bases and the J gene lost 1 base, with 10 bases spanning the gap. Germline V CDR1 and CDR2: SGHRS, YFSETQ. CDR3 loop: CASSLVAGSNTEAFF. In nucleotides, the CDR3 is TGCGCCAGCAGCTTGGTAGCAGGGTCGAACACTGAAGCTTTCTTT. The variable domain in full, completed from reference TRBV5-1 and TRBJ1-1, reads KAGVTQTPRYLIKTRGQQVTLSCSPISGHRSVSWYQQTPGQGLQFLFEYFSETQRNKGNFPGRFSGRQFSNSRSEMNVSTLELGDSALYLCASSLVAGSNTEAFFGQGTRLTVV.